This TCR beta chain was captured in a study of blood T cells in healthy people across ages. Next came a second PCR, run for roughly 6 to 11 cycles, which used a sample-barcoded 5' primer along with a J-beta primer mix. TCRdb reanalysed the 5' RACE reads using MiXCR and keeps one entry per CDR3 protein. Of about 1.6 million distinct CDR3 sequences in the sample, about 32% were seen once. Per germline, CDR1 SGHAT and CDR2 FQNNGV. CDR3 size: 13 residues. Trimming cost V 5 bases and J 6 bases, with 11 bases left between them. The sequenced sample was blood. This sequence joins TRBV11-2 and TRBJ2-1; D possibly uses TRBD1 or TRBD2 (5 bases each). The TCR was taken from a woman aged 30 to 39 in good health. The CDR3 DNA sequence: TGTGCCAGCAGCCAGGGACCACTCAATGAGCAGTTCTTC. This gives the protein CASSQGPLNEQFF.